The rows below give T cell receptor beta chains drawn from one sample of a study of T cell repertoires in cytomegalovirus infection. TCRdb recomputed calls from the reads with MiXCR, one row per CDR3 protein. The sample records about 78,000 distinct CDR3 sequences, roughly 40% being singletons. These receptors are not linked to any known antigen. The source was CD8+ T cells from cultured PBMCs, collected from culture after CMV antigen stimulation. The receptor set was obtained from a human donor in good health (CMV status not recorded). Some clones in this sample may be carry-over from other donors' samples. Each CDR3 is given with its conserved first and last residue. A D gene is named only where the DNA matches it firmly. Not all rows give a size; the values are once, few, many and, for expanded clones, a class.

V	D	size	J	DNA	CDR3
TRBV7-8	TRBD1	NA	TRBJ2-1	TGTGCCAGCAGCCCCCTGACAGGGGCCTACAATGAGCAGTTCTTC	CASSPLTGAYNEQFF
TRBV12-3/TRBV12-4	NA	NA	TRBJ1-2	TGTGCCAGCAGTTTAGCGGAGGGGCTAACGTATGGCTACACCTTC	CASSLAEGLTYGYTF
TRBV20-1	TRBD1	NA	TRBJ2-7	TGCAGTGCATACCGGGACAGGGGGTTTACCTACGAGCAGTACTTC	CSAYRDRGFTYEQYF
TRBV7-8	NA	NA	TRBJ1-5	TGTGCCAGCAGCGCCTACTCAGGGGACAATGTCCAGCCCCAGCATTTT	CASSAYSGDNVQPQHF
TRBV28	NA	NA	TRBJ2-6	TGTGCCAGCACCACGGACAGGGACTATGGGGCCAACGTCCTGACTTTC	CASTTDRDYGANVLTF
TRBV5-5	TRBD1	NA	TRBJ2-2	TGTGCCAGCAGCCGGCTGGACAGGGGGCCCGGGGAGCTGTTTTTT	CASSRLDRGPGELFF
TRBV6-6	TRBD2	NA	TRBJ2-2	TGTGCCAGCAGTTACTCGGGTATCAGCGGGGGCAGGACCGGGGAGCTGTTTTTT	CASSYSGISGGRTGELFF
TRBV5-1	NA	NA	TRBJ2-2	TGCGCCAGCAACGCGGGGGCCTCCACCGGGGAGCTGTTTTTT	CASNAGASTGELFF
TRBV7-2	TRBD1	NA	TRBJ1-5	TGTGCCAGCAGCCAACAGGGGGACAATCAGCCCCAGCATTTT	CASSQQGDNQPQHF
TRBV4-1	NA	NA	TRBJ2-7	TGCGCCAGCAGTCGGGACACGCTCTCCTACGAGCAGTACTTC	CASSRDTLSYEQYF
TRBV7-2	NA	many	TRBJ1-1	TGTGCCAGCAGCCGACCTGGAGCAGAACAGAACACTGAAGCTTTCTTT	CASSRPGAEQNTEAFF